Presented here are 17 T cell receptor beta chains from one specimen sequenced in a study of control samples from healthy donors and cancer patients. Measured with immunoSEQ multiplex PCR; TCRdb has only the in-frame clones, and not every one. The table includes roughly 120,000 clones, approximately 90% detected once. Sequenced sample: blood. The receptors stem from a woman in her seventies in good health.

J is TRBJ1-1 and V is TRBV5-4; perhaps TRBD1 as D (5 bases). There are 12 residues in the CDR3. V lost 2 bases, J lost 7 bases, and 9 bases lay in between. Germline CDR1 and CDR2: SGHNT and YYREEE (reference sequence). In DNA, the CDR3 is TGTGCCAGCAGCTTCGGACAAAGTGAAGCTTTCTTT. It yields the protein CASSFGQSEAFF.

This chain uses TRBV20-1 with TRBJ1-1; D might be TRBD1 (5 bases). Germline CDR1 is DFQATT and CDR2 is SNEGSKA (reference sequence). There are 12 residues in the CDR3. V was clipped by 3 bases and J by 6 bases, with 11 bases between them. The CDR3 here is CSASPGVSEAFF. Here the CDR3 DNA reads TGCAGTGCTAGTCCGGGGGTTTCTGAAGCTTTCTTT.

This clone occurred a few times. This chain links TRBV19 with TRBJ2-1; 8 bases line up with TRBD2. The CDR3 runs to 15 residues. V dropped 9 bases and J dropped 1; count of bases not matched to a gene: 8. Germline CDR1 and CDR2: LNHDA and SQIVND (reference sequence). CDR3 in amino acids: CASRPGTRSYNEQFF. The CDR3 nucleotides are TGTGCCAGCCGACCCGGGACTAGGTCCTACAATGAGCAGTTCTTC.

The rearrangement joins TRBV2 to TRBJ2-3, with 8 bases fitting TRBD2. Trimming cost V 7 bases and J 5 bases; bases outside gene matches: 11. The CDR3 consists of 15 residues. Germline values: CDR1 SNHLY, CDR2 FYNNEI. CDR3 DNA: TGTGCCAGCAAAGCCCTTGGCCTAGCGGGAGATACGCAGTATTTT. Translating gives CASKALGLAGDTQYF.

The rearrangement joins TRBV11-2 to TRBJ1-4; D possibly corresponds to TRBD1 (5 bases). With 7 bases removed from V and 4 bases from J, the gap between germline ends came to 16 bases. The germline V gene has CDR1 SGHAT and CDR2 FQNNGV. The CDR3 extends over 15 amino acids. The CDR3 sequence: CASTTMGHGNEKLFF. CDR3 nucleotides: TGTGCCAGCACAACGATGGGGCACGGTAATGAAAAACTGTTTTTT.

CDR3 nucleotides: TGTGCCAGCAGCTTATTCGGGACAGCAGGCTCGAATAATTCACCCCTCCACTTT. Its protein is CASSLFGTAGSNNSPLHF. The rearrangement joins TRBV7-2 to TRBJ1-6; 7 bases fit TRBD1. Per the germline V gene, CDR1 is SGHTA and CDR2 is FQGNSA. This CDR3 region has 18 residues. After removal of 2 bases from V and 5 bases from J, the junction contained 12 bases not matched to a gene.

The table lists this clone with a count of one. This chain joins TRBV4-2 and TRBJ2-3; D is ambiguous. The V end was cut by 3 bases, the J end by 1 base, with 2 bases between. CDR1 and CDR2 (germline): LGHNA, YNFKEQ. This CDR3 comprises 12 residues. DNA for the CDR3: TGTGCCAGCAGCCACCGCACAGATACGCAGTATTTT. Translation gives CASSHRTDTQYF.

This chain connects TRBV6-5 to TRBJ1-5, with 10 bases fitting TRBD1. The CDR3 spans 13 residues. Trimming removed 10 bases from V and 7 bases from J; junction bases left unmatched: 7. The germline V gene encodes CDR1 MNHEY and CDR2 SVGAGI. The CDR3 region is CATRTGGKQPQHF. The CDR3 coding sequence is TGTGCCACCAGGACAGGGGGAAAACAGCCCCAGCATTTT.

The rearrangement joins TRBV9 to TRBJ2-5, with D maybe TRBD2 (6 bases). Germline V lookup: CDR1 SGDLS, CDR2 YYNGEE. The V and J ends lost 0 bases and 5 bases respectively, with 14 bases between them. CDR3 length: 15 amino acids. The CDR3 sequence: CASSVEEGRRETQYF. The CDR3, as DNA: TGTGCCAGCAGCGTAGAGGAGGGGAGGCGGGAGACCCAGTACTTC.

The rearrangement uses TRBV6-1 and TRBJ1-5, with D possibly being TRBD1 (5 bases). The V gene lost 1 base and the J gene lost 5 bases, with 9 bases spanning the gap. The CDR3 runs to 14 residues. Germline CDR1 reads MNHNS; CDR2 reads SASEGT. In nucleotides, the CDR3 is TGTGCCAGCAGTGAAGGATGGGGCTATCAGCCCCAGCATTTT. Residues: CASSEGWGYQPQHF.

The chain links TRBV9 to TRBJ2-5, with D maybe TRBD1 (6 bases). Germline CDR1 reads SGDLS; CDR2 reads YYNGEE. V lost 0 bases to trimming and J lost 5 bases, with 17 bases between them. The CDR3 has 16 residues. The CDR3 spells CASSVGPGVVGETQYF. Written as DNA, the CDR3 is TGTGCCAGCAGCGTAGGCCCAGGGGTCGTTGGGGAGACCCAGTACTTC.

The table lists this clone with a few counts. The CDR3 reads CASSLNQNTEAFF. CDR3 bases: TGCGCCAGCAGCTTGAACCAGAACACTGAAGCTTTCTTT. The V gene is TRBV5-1, the J gene TRBJ1-1; D not certain. Germline values: CDR1 SGHRS, CDR2 YFSETQ. V lost 1 base and J 1 base, leaving 5 bases between the germline ends. The CDR3 length is 13 residues.

This clone has only a few counts. V is TRBV3-1 (or the pseudogene TRBV3-2) and J is TRBJ2-5; D uncertain. The germline V gene encodes CDR1 LGHDT and CDR2 YNNKEL (reference sequence). This CDR3 has 11 residues. Trimming removed 3 bases at V and 4 bases at J, with 3 bases between. The CDR3 loop is CASSHRETQYF. In DNA, the CDR3 is TGTGCCAGCAGCCACAGAGAGACCCAGTACTTC.

Only one count was recorded for this clone. This chain connects TRBV4-1 to TRBJ2-2; the match to TRBD1 covers 9 bases. Germline values: CDR1 MGHRA, CDR2 YSYEKL. Trimming took 0 bases from V and 7 from J; bases not matched to a gene: 9. CDR3 length: 17 amino acids. The CDR3 loop reads CASSQDSWDRAVGELFF. The CDR3, as DNA: TGCGCCAGCAGCCAAGATTCGTGGGACAGGGCGGTCGGGGAGCTGTTTTTT.

V gene TRBV9 combines with J gene TRBJ1-2; D gene uncertain. The CDR3 runs to 13 residues. Germline V gene sequence: CDR1 SGDLS, CDR2 YYNGEE. Trimming left V 4 bases short and J 8 bases short, with 15 bases between. The CDR3 reads CASSYPGRAGYTF. CDR3 nucleotide sequence: TGTGCCAGCAGCTATCCGGGGAGGGCAGGCTACACCTTC.

This chain connects TRBV11-3 to TRBJ2-1; D is possibly TRBD2 (6 bases). The length of the CDR3 is 13 residues. V dropped 5 bases and J dropped 8 bases, with 13 bases sitting between them. The germline V gene has CDR1 SGHNT and CDR2 YENEEA. Here the CDR3 reads CASSPRLVDEQFF. The CDR3 DNA reads TGTGCCAGCAGCCCAAGACTAGTGGATGAGCAGTTCTTC.

This rearrangement joins TRBV18 to TRBJ1-1, with D possibly TRBD1 on 6 matching bases. Germline-derived CDR1 and CDR2 are KGHSH and LQKENI. The CDR3 consists of 13 residues. The germline V and J ends were trimmed by 6 bases and 2 bases, with 10 bases remaining between them. This CDR3 is CASSRDTNTEAFF. In DNA form, the CDR3 reads TGTGCCAGCTCCAGGGACACCAACACTGAAGCTTTCTTT.